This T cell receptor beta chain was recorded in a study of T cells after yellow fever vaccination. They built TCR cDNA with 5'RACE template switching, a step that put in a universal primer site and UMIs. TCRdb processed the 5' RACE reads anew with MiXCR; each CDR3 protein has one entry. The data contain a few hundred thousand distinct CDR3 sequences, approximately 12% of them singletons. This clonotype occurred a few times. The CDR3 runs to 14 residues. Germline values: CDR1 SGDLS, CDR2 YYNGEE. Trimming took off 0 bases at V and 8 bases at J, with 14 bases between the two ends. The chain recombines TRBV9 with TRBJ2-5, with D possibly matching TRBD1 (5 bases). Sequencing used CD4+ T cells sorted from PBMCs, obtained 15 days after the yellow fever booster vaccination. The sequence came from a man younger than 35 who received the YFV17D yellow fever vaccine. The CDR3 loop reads CASSVATARDTQYF. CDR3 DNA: TGTGCCAGCAGCGTAGCGACAGCAAGAGATACCCAGTACTTC.